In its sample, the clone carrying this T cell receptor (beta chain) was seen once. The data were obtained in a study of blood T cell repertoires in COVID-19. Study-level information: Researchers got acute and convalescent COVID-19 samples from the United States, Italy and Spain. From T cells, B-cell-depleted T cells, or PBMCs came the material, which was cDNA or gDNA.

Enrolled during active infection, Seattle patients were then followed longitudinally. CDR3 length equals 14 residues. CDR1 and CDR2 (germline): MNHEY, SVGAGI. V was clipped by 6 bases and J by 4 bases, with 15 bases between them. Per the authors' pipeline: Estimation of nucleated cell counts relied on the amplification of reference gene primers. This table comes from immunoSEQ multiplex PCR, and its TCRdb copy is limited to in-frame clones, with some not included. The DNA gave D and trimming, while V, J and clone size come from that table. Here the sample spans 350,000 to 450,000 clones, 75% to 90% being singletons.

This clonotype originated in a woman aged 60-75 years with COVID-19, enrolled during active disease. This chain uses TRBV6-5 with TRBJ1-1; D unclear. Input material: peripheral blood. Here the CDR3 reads CASSRLDTTTEAFF. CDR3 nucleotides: TGTGCCAGCAGCCGTCTCGACACGACCACTGAAGCTTTCTTT.